This T cell receptor beta chain was retrieved from a study of T cells in Graves' hyperthyroidism and ophthalmopathy. Study-wide findings and caveats: The majority of expanded thyroid clonotypes above 0.001 also appeared in blood. Ophthalmopathy stood apart from stable hyperthyroidism in a 13 V-J model.

This clonotype was recorded many times. Antigen: not known. Germline CDR1 and CDR2: LGHDT and YNNKEL (reference sequence). CDR3 size: 15 residues. With 0 bases clipped from V and 4 bases from J, the junction kept 4 bases outside the gene matches. Authors of the study amplified TCR beta CDR3 regions from RNA transcripts. Initially, a first-round RT-PCR of the TCR CDR3 employed the HTBI primer set. TCRdb reprocessed the multiplex PCR reads via MiXCR and lists one record per CDR3 protein. The sample has roughly 570,000 distinct CDR3 sequences; about 43% are singletons. J is TRBJ2-5 and V is TRBV3-1; 8 bases agree with TRBD2. Sequenced: peripheral blood or thyroid tissue (not recorded which). The clonotype originates from an adult woman with Graves' disease, either hyperthyroidism or ophthalmopathy (not recorded which). The CDR3 loop is CASSQEDSGRETQYF. In nucleotides, the CDR3 is TGTGCCAGCAGCCAAGAGGACAGCGGGAGAGAGACCCAGTACTTC.